These 13 T cell receptor beta chains share one sample of origin, sequenced in a study of blood T cells in healthy people across ages. Alongside a J-beta primer mix, a sample-barcoded 5' primer served in a second PCR lasting about 7 to 12 cycles. TCRdb re-called the 5' RACE reads through MiXCR, storing one row per CDR3 protein. The table records over a million distinct CDR3 sequences, approximately 25% of them present only once. Another study also made use of these data, one on T cells of mothers and their children.

Sequenced: blood. These TCRs come from a girl aged 2 to 9 in good health.

This clonotype has just a few counts. The chain uses TRBV20-1 and TRBJ2-3; D remains ambiguous. CDR1 DFQATT and CDR2 SNEGSKA come from the germline V gene (reference sequence). V was clipped by 5 bases and J by 2 bases, with 11 bases between them. The CDR3 spans 13 residues. CDR3 amino acids: CSAQDGYTDTQYF. CDR3 DNA: TGCAGTGCTCAAGACGGATACACAGATACGCAGTATTTT.

CDR3 DNA: TGCAGCGTCGTCAGACCCAAAGGGGAGACCCAGTACTTC. Protein: CSVVRPKGETQYF. V usage is TRBV29-1 and J usage is TRBJ2-1; D is unclear. The DNA end favors TRBJ2-5, so the J call may be wrong. This CDR3 spans 13 amino acids. CDR1 and CDR2 (germline): SQVTM, ANQGSEA.

This clonotype was recorded only once. At one boundary the junction diverges from the germline segment, which might be a read error. V gene TRBV5-1 combines with J gene TRBJ1-1; 7 bases line up with TRBD1. The CDR3 covers 16 residues. Germline loops: CDR1 SGHRS, CDR2 YFSETQ. CDR3 sequence: CARSLNLGQLNTEAFF. The CDR3 region has the DNA TGCGCCCGCAGCCTCAACCTGGGACAGCTGAACACTGAAGCTTTCTTT.

This sequence joins TRBV6-2 or TRBV6-3 and TRBJ1-6; 7 bases are shared with TRBD1. Germline assignment: CDR1 MNHEY and CDR2 SVGEGT. This CDR3 comprises 14 residues. V trimming: 7 bases; J trimming: 7 bases; junction bases outside the gene matches: 7. CDR3 DNA: TGTGCCAGCAACCCGGGACAGACAAATTCACCCCTCCACTTT. It translates to CASNPGQTNSPLHF.

The genes are TRBV27 and TRBJ2-1, with D maybe TRBD2 (6 bases). CDR1 and CDR2 (germline): MNHEY, SMNVEV (reference sequence). The CDR3 is 15 residues long. V shed 5 bases and J shed 9 bases, with 20 bases lying between them. CDR3 residues: CASSPGLSWGSEQFF. CDR3 in DNA: TGTGCCAGCAGTCCCGGACTAAGCTGGGGGAGTGAGCAGTTCTTC.

This sequence joins TRBV9 and TRBJ2-3, with D perhaps matching TRBD1 or TRBD2 (5 bases each). V was cut by 3 bases and J by 4 bases, with 18 bases left in between. Germline V gene data show CDR1 as SGDLS and CDR2 as YYNGEE. The CDR3 length is 16 residues. CDR3 residues: CASSDRDSPGPDTQYF. CDR3 nucleotide sequence: TGTGCCAGCAGCGATCGCGACAGTCCGGGACCAGATACGCAGTATTTT.

The chain is built from TRBV10-3 and TRBJ2-7, with 9 bases fitting TRBD1. The DNA end is more similar to TRBJ2-5, so the J call may be wrong. The germline CDR1 and CDR2 sequences are ENHRY and SYGVKD. The CDR3 is 13 amino acids. This CDR3 is CAIRQGGGETQYF. CDR3 sequence (DNA): TGTGCCATCCGACAGGGGGGAGGAGAGACCCAGTACTTC.

V gene TRBV6-1 combines with J gene TRBJ2-5; no reliable D call. Trimming cost V 4 bases and J 5 bases, with 14 bases left between them. The CDR3 consists of 14 residues. Germline lookup yields CDR1 MNHNS and CDR2 SASEGT. The CDR3 protein is CASSVQLRTETQYF. The CDR3 nucleotides read TGTGCCAGCAGTGTACAACTAAGAACGGAGACCCAGTACTTC.

This clonotype was detected a few times. The V call is TRBV29-1, the J call TRBJ2-5, with TRBD1 matching over 8 bases. The germline gives CDR1 SQVTM, CDR2 ANQGSEA. With 1 base clipped from V and 1 base from J, the junction kept 8 bases outside the gene matches. The CDR3 runs 16 residues. The CDR3: CSVEGGQVESQETQYF. CDR3 in DNA: TGCAGCGTTGAAGGGGGACAGGTAGAGTCCCAAGAGACCCAGTACTTC.

This clonotype was seen a few times. This chain's CDR3 is CSAKPGLSIDIQYF. The CDR3 bases are TGCAGTGCTAAGCCGGGACTATCGATCGACATTCAGTACTTC. This chain connects TRBV20-1 to TRBJ2-4; 7 nucleotides line up with TRBD2. Germline loops: CDR1 DFQATT, CDR2 SNEGSKA (reference sequence). V shed 4 bases and J 8 bases; nucleotides not matched to a gene: 11. This CDR3 has 14 residues.

CDR3 bases: TGCGCCAGCAGCCCTCGCGGAGAGGCGCTACCTGAAGCTTTCTTT. Protein product: CASSPRGEALPEAFF. The chain recombines TRBV4-3 with TRBJ1-1; D ambiguous. Germline assignment: CDR1 LGHNA and CDR2 YSLEER. V lost 4 bases, J lost 6 bases, and 18 bases lay in between. CDR3 length: 15 residues.

In its sample, this clonotype was seen a few times. This chain links TRBV29-1 with TRBJ2-7; 9 nucleotides align to TRBD2. V gave up 3 bases and J gave up 0 bases; unmatched junction bases: 6. Germline-derived CDR1 and CDR2 are SQVTM and ANQGSEA. The CDR3 runs 15 residues. DNA of the CDR3: TGCAGCGTTGATTTGACTAGCGGTAGCTCCTACGAGCAGTACTTC. Translating it yields CSVDLTSGSSYEQYF.

This clonotype was picked up a small number of times. V gene TRBV3-1 combines with J gene TRBJ1-4; TRBD1 might be the D (6 bases). With 7 bases removed from V and 9 bases from J, the gap between germline ends came to 12 bases. The germline V gene encodes CDR1 LGHDT and CDR2 YNNKEL (reference sequence). CDR3 size: 12 residues. The CDR3 DNA reads TGTGCCAGCACCACCCAGGGGCAAAAACTGTTTTTT. It codes for CASTTQGQKLFF.